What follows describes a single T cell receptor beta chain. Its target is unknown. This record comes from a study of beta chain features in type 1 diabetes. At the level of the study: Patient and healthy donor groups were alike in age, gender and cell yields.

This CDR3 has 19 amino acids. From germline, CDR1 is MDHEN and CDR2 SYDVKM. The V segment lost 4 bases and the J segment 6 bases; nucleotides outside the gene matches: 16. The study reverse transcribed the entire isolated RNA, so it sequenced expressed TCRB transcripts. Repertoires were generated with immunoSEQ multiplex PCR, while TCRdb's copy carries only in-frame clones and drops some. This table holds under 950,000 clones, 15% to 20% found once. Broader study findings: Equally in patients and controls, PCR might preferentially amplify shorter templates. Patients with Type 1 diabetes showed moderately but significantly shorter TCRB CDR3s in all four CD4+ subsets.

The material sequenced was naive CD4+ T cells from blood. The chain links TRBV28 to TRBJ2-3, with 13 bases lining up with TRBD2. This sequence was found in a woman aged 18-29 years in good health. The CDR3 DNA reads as TGTGCCAGCAGTTCCCCCACACTAGCGGGAGGGCCTACCCCGGATACGCAGTATTTT. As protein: CASSSPTLAGGPTPDTQYF.